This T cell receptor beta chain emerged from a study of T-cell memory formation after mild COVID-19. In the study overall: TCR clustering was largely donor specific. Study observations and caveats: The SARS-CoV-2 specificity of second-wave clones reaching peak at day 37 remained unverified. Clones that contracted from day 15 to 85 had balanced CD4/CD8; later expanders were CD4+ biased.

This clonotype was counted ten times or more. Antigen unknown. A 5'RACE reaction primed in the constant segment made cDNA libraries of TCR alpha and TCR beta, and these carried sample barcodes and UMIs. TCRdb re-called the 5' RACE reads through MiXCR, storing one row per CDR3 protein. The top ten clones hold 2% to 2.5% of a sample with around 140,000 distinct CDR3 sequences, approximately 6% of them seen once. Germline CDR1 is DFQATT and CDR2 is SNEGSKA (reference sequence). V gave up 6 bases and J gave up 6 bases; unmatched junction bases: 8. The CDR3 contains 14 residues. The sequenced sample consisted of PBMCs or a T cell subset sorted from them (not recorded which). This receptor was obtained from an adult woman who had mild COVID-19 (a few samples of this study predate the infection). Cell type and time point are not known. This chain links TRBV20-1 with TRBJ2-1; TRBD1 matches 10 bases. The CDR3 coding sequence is TGCAGTGCGTATGGGACAGGGGACATCAATGAGCAGTTCTTC. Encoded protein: CSAYGTGDINEQFF.